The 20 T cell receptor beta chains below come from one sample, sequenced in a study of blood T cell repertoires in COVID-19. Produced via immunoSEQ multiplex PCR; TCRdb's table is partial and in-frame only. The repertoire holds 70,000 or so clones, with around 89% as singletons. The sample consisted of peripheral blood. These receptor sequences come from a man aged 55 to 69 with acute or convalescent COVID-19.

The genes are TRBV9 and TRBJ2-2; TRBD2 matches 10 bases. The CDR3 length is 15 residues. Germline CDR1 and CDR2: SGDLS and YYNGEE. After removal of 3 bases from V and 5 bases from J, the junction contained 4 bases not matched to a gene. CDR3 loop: CASSALAGVTGELFF. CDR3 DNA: TGTGCCAGCAGCGCGCTAGCGGGGGTAACCGGGGAGCTGTTTTTT.

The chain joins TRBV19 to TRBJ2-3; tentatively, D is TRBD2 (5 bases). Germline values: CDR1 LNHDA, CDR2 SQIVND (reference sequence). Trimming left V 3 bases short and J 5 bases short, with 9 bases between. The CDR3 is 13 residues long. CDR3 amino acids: CASSIGVGDTQYF. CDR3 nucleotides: TGTGCCAGTAGTATCGGGGTCGGAGATACGCAGTATTTT.

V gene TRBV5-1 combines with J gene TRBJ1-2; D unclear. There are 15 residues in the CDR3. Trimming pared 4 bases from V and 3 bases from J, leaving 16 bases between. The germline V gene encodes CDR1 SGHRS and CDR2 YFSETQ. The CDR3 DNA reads TGCGCCAGCAGCGGAGGCCTACCCCCAGACTATGGCTACACCTTC. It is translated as CASSGGLPPDYGYTF.

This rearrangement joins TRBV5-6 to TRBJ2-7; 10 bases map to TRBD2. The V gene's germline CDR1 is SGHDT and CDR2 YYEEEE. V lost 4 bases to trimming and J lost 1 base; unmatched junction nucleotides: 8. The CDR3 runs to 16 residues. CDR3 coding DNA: TGTGCCAGCAGCCAGGGAGTAGCGGGGGGTTCCTACGAGCAGTACTTC. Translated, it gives CASSQGVAGGSYEQYF.

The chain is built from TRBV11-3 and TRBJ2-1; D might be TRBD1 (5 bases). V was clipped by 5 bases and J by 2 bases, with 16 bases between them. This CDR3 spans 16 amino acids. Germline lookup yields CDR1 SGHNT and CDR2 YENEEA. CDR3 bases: TGTGCCAGCAGCCCAGGGTCCAGGGATGCCTACAATGAGCAGTTCTTC. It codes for CASSPGSRDAYNEQFF.

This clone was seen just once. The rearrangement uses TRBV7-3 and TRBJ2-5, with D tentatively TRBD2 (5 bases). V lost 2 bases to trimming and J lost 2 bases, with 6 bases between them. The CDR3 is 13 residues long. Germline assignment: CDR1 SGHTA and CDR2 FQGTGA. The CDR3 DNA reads TGTGCCAGCAGCTTACTAGCTCAAGAGACCCAGTACTTC. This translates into CASSLLAQETQYF.

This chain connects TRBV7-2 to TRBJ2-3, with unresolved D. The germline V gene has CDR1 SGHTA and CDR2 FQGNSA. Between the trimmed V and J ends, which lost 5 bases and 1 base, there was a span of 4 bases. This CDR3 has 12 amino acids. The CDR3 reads CASSRGTDTQYF. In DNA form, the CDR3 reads TGTGCCAGCAGCCGGGGCACAGATACGCAGTATTTT.

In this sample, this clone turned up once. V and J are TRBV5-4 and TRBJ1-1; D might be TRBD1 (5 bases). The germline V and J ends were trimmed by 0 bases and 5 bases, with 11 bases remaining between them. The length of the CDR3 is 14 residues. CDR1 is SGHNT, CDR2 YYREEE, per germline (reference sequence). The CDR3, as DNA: TGTGCCAGCAGCTTGGAGGCAGGGCAAACTGAAGCTTTCTTT. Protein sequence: CASSLEAGQTEAFF.

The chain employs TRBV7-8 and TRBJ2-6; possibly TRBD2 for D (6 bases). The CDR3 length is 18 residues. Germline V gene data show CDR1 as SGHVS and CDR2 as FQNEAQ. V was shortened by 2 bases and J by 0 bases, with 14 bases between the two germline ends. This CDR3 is CASSLTMRGSSGANVLTF. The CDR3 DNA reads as TGTGCCAGCAGCTTAACAATGCGGGGAAGCTCTGGGGCCAACGTCCTGACTTTC. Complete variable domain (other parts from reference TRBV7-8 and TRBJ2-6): GAGVSQSPRYKVAKRGQDVALRCDPISGHVSLFWYQQALGQGPEFLTYFQNEAQLDKSGLPSDRFFAERPEGSVSTLKIQRTQQEDSAVYLCASSLTMRGSSGANVLTFGAGSRLTVL.

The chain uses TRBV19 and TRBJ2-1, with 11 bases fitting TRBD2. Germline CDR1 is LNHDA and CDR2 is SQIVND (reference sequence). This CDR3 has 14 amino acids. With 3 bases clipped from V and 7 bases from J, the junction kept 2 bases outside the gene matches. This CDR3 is CASSMTSGTNEQFF. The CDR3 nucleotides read TGTGCCAGTAGTATGACTAGCGGGACAAATGAGCAGTTCTTC. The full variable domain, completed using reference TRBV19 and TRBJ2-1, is DGGITQSPKYLFRKEGQNVTLSCEQNLNHDAMYWYRQDPGQGLRLIYYSQIVNDFQKGDIAEGYSVSREKKESFPLTVTSAQKNPTAFYLCASSMTSGTNEQFFGPGTRLTVL.

The CDR3 loop reads CASSEVRLNTEAFF. DNA for the CDR3: TGTGCCAGCAGTGAGGTCAGGCTGAACACTGAAGCTTTCTTT. The V gene is TRBV6-1, the J gene TRBJ1-1; the D is unclear. Germline-derived CDR1 and CDR2 are MNHNS and SASEGT. Trimming took 3 bases from V and 0 from J, leaving 8 bases between them. The CDR3 has 14 residues.

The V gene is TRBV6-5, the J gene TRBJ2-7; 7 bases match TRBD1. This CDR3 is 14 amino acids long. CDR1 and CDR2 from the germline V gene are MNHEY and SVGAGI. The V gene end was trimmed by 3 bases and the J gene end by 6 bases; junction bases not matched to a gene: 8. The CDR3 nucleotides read TGTGCCAGCAGTTATTACGGGACAGCTGGCGAGCAGTACTTC. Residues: CASSYYGTAGEQYF.

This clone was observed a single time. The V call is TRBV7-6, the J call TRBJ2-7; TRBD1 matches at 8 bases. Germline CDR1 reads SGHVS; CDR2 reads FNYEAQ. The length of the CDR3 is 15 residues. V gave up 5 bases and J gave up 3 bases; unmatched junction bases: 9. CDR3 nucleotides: TGTGCCAGCAGCAACCGACTCGGACAGGGCTACGAGCAGTACTTC. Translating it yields CASSNRLGQGYEQYF.

The CDR3 DNA follows: TGTGCCAGTAGTACACAGGGGGCTCTCACTGAAGCTTTCTTT. It translates to CASSTQGALTEAFF. The chain joins TRBV19 to TRBJ1-1, with 9 bases matching TRBD1. Germline CDR1 is LNHDA and CDR2 is SQIVND (reference sequence). V gave up 4 bases and J gave up 4 bases; unmatched junction bases: 4. The CDR3 extends over 14 amino acids.

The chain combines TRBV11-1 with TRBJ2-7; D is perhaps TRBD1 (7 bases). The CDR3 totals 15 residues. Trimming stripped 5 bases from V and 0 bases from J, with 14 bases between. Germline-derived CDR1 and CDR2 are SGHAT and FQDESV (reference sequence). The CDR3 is CASSTRDSTSYEQYF. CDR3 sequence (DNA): TGTGCCAGCAGCACGCGGGACAGCACCTCCTACGAGCAGTACTTC.

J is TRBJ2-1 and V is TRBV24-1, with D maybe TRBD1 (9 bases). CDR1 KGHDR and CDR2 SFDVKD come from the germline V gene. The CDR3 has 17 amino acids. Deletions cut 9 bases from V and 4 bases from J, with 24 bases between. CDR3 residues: CATSGGTGKTAYNEQFF. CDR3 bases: TGTGCCACCTCGGGGGGGACAGGGAAGACGGCATACAATGAGCAGTTCTTC.

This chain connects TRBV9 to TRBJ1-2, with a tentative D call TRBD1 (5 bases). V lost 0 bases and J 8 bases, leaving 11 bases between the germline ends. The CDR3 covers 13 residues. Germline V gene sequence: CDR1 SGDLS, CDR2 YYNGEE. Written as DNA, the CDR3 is TGTGCCAGCAGCGTAGCCACCTCAGGGGGCTACACCTTC. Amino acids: CASSVATSGGYTF.

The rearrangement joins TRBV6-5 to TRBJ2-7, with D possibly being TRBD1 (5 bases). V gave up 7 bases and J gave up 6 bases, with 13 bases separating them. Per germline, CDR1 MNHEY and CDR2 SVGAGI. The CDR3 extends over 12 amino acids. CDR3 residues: CASKGNRGEQYF. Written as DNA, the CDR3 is TGTGCCAGCAAGGGTAATAGGGGCGAGCAGTACTTC.

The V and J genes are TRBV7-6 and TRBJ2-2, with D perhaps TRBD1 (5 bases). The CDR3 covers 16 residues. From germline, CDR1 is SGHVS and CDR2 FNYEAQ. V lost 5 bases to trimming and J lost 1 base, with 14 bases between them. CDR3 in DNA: TGTGCCAGCAGCCCAGGATCTACAGGGAACACCGGGGAGCTGTTTTTT. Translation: CASSPGSTGNTGELFF. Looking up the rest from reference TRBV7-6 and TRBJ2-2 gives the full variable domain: GAGVSQSPRYKVTKRGQDVALRCDPISGHVSLYWYRQALGQGPEFLTYFNYEAQQDKSGLPNDRFSAERPEGSISTLTIQRTEQRDSAMYRCASSPGSTGNTGELFFGEGSRLTVL.

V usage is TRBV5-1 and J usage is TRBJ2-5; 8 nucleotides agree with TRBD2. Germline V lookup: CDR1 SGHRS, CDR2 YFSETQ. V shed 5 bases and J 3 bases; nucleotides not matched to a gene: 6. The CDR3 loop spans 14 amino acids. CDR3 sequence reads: CASSMGTREETQYF. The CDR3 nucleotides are TGCGCCAGCAGTATGGGGACTAGGGAAGAGACCCAGTACTTC.